This T cell receptor beta chain was sequenced during a study of shared clonotypes between healthy human individuals. Generated by immunoSEQ multiplex PCR, the TCRdb table keeps only in-frame clones and is missing some. The table lists some 1 million clones, 60% to 80% of them singletons. The germline V and J ends were trimmed by 3 bases and 6 bases, with 12 bases remaining between them. CDR1 is SGHRS, CDR2 YFSETQ, per germline. The CDR3 extends over 14 amino acids. V is TRBV5-1 and J is TRBJ2-2; D may be TRBD1 or TRBD2 (6 bases each). The source is a man between 18 and 29 years old in good health. Sequencing used memory CD4+ T cells sorted from blood. Subset described: CD45RA-negative fraction. Written as DNA, the CDR3 is TGCGCCAGCAGCTCGACCGGGGGCTCCGGGGAGCTGTTTTTT. It specifies CASSSTGGSGELFF. Based on the CDR3 plus reference TRBV5-1 and TRBJ2-2, the full variable domain is KAGVTQTPRYLIKTRGQQVTLSCSPISGHRSVSWYQQTPGQGLQFLFEYFSETQRNKGNFPGRFSGRQFSNSRSEMNVSTLELGDSALYLCASSSTGGSGELFFGEGSRLTVL.